The entry below describes one T cell receptor beta chain. Its antigen is undetermined. Both 60 Vbeta primers and 13 Jbeta primers went into the PCR. Profiling relied on immunoSEQ multiplex PCR, and the TCRdb table lists in-frame clones only, not all of them. This sample carries 90,000 or so clones, over 65% of them seen once, and the ten largest clones take more than 15%. The sample is drawn from a study of cytomegalovirus exposure and HLA in healthy donors. Study-wide results and limits: Reports state that TCR beta sequences accurately predicted most subjects' HLA-A and HLA-B alleles. Later work found most CMV-associated TCR beta chains apparently HLA-restricted.

This CDR3 is 17 amino acids long. Germline V gene lookup returns CDR1 SNHLY and CDR2 FYNNEI. V lost 6 bases to trimming and J lost 0 bases; unmatched junction nucleotides: 4. V usage is TRBV2 and J usage is TRBJ2-3, with 15 bases matching TRBD2. This receptor was identified in a woman aged 18 to 35 in good health and CMV-seropositive. The sequencing sample was made of PBMCs. CDR3 nucleotides: TGTGCCAGCAGACCCGGGACTAGCGGGAGGAGCACAGATACGCAGTATTTT. Protein: CASRPGTSGRSTDTQYF.